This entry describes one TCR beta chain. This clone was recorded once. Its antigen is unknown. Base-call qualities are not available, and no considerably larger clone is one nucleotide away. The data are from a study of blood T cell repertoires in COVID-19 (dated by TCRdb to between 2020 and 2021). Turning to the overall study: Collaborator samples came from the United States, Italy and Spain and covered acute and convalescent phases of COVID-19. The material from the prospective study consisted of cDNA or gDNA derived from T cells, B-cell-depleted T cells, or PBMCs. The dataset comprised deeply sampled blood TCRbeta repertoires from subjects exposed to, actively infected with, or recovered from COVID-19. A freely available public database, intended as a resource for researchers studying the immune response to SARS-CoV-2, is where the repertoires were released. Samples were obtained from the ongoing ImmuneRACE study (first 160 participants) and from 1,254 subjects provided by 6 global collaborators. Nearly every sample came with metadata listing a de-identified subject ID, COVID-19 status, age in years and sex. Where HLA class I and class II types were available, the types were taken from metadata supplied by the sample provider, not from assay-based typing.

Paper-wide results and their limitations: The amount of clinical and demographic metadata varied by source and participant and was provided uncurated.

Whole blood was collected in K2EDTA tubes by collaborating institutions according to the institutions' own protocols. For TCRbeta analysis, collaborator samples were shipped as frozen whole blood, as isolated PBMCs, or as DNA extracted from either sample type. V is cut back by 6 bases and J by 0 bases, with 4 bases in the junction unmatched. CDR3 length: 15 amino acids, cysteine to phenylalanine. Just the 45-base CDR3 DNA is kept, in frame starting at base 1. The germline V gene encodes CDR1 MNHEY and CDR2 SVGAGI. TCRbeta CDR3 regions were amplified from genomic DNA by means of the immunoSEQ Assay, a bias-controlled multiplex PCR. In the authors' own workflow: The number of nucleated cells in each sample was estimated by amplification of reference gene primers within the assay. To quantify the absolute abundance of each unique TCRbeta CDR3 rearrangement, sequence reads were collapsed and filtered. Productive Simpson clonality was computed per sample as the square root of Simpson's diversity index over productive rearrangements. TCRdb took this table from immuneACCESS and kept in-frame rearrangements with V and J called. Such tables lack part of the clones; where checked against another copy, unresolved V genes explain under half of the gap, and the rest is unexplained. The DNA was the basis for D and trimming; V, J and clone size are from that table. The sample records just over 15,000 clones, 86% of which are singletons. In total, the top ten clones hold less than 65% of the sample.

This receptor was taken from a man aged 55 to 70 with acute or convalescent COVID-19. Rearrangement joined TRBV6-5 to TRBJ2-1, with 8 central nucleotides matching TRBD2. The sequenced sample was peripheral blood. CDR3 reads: CASRFSGASYNEQFF. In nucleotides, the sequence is TGTGCCAGCAGATTTAGCGGGGCCTCCTACAATGAGCAGTTCTTC.